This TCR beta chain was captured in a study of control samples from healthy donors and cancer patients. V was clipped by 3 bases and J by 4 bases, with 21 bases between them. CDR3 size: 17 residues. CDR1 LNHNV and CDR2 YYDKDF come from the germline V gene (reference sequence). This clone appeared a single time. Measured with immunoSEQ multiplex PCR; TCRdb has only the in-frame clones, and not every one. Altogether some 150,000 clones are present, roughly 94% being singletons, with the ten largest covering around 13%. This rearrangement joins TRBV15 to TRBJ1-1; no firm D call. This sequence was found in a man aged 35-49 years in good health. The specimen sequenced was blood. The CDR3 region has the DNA TGTGCCACCAGCAGTCCTCACCAGTTAGACTCGAGCACTGAAGCTTTCTTT. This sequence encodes CATSSPHQLDSSTEAFF.